The clone carrying this T cell receptor (beta chain) showed up just once. Its antigen is not identified. PCR amplification relied on 60 Vbeta primers (plus 13 Jbeta primers). Here immunoSEQ multiplex PCR was the method, and the copy in TCRdb shows in-frame clones only, minus some. The table has roughly 190,000 clones, approximately 84% seen once. The data derive from a study of cytomegalovirus exposure and HLA in healthy donors. The wider study: Earlier findings included some 100 million unique TCR beta sequences obtained from about 170 million T cells. General study points: It was taken for granted in presence/absence analyses that sequencing depth across donors was roughly uniform. Researchers reported from a later analysis that most CMV-associated TCR beta chains appeared HLA-restricted.

Germline V gene sequence: CDR1 SGHRS, CDR2 YFSETQ. The CDR3 is 14 amino acids. V shed 4 bases, J shed 4 bases, and the junction held 7 bases outside the gene matches. The chain uses TRBV5-1 and TRBJ1-2; TRBD1 aligns across 7 bases. Sequenced sample: PBMCs. This sequence was found in a woman in her forties or fifties in good health and CMV-seropositive. The CDR3 nucleotides are TGCGCCAGCAGCGCGGGACAGCAGGGCTATGGCTACACCTTC. This translates into CASSAGQQGYGYTF.